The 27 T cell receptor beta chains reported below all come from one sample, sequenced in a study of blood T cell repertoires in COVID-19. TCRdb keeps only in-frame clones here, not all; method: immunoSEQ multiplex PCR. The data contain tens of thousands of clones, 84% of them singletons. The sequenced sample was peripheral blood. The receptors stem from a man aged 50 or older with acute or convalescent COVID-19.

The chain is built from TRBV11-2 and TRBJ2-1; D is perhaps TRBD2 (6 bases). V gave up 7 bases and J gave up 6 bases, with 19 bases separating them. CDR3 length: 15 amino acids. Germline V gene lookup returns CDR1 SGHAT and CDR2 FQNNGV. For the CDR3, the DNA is TGTGCCAGCAACGATCCGTGGGACTCCGTCAATGAGCAGTTCTTC. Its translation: CASNDPWDSVNEQFF. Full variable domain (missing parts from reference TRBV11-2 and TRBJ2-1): EAGVAQSPRYKIIEKRQSVAFWCNPISGHATLYWYQQILGQGPKLLIQFQNNGVVDDSQLPKDRFSAERLKGVDSTLKIQPAKLEDSAVYLCASNDPWDSVNEQFFGPGTRLTVL.

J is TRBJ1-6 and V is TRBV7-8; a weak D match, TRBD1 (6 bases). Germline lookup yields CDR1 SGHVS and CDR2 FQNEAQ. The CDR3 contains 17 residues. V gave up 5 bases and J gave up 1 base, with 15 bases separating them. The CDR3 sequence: CASSLPRGGSYNSPLHF. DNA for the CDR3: TGTGCCAGCAGCCTCCCCAGGGGTGGGTCCTATAATTCACCCCTCCACTTT.

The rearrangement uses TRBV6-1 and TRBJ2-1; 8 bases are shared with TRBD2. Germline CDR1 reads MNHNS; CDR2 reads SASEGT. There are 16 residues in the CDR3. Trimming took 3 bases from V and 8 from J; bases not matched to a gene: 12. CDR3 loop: CASSEGLVRGRDEQFF. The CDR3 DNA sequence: TGTGCCAGCAGTGAGGGACTAGTGAGGGGGAGGGATGAGCAGTTCTTC.

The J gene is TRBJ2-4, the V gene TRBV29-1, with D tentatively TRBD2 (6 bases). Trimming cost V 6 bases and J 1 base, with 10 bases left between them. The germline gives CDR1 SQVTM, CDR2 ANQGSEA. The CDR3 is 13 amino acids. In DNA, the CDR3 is TGCAGCGTCGGTGGGGGGGCCAAAAACATTCAGTACTTC. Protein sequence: CSVGGGAKNIQYF.

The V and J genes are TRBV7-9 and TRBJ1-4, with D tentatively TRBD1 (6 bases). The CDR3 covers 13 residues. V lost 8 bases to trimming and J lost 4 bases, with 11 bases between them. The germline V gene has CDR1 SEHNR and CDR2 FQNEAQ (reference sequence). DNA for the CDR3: TGTGCCAGCGCTCAAGGGGGTAATGAAAAACTGTTTTTT. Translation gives CASAQGGNEKLFF.

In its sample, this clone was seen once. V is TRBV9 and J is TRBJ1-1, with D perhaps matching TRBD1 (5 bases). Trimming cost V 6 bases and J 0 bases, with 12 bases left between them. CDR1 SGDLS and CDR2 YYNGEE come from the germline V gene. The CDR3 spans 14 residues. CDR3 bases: TGTGCCAGCACCCGGGGGAATATGAACACTGAAGCTTTCTTT. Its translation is CASTRGNMNTEAFF.

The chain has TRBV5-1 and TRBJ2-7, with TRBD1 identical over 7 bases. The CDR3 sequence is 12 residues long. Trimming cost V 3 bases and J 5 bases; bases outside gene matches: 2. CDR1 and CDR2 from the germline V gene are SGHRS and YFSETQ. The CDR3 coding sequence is TGCGCCAGCAGCTACACAGGGGACGAGCAGTACTTC. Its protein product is CASSYTGDEQYF.

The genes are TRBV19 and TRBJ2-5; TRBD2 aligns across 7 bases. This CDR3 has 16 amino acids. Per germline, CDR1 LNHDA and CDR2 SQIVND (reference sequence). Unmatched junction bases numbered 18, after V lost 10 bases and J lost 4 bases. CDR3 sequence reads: CATTEGSGREVETQYF. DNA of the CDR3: TGTGCCACTACCGAGGGTAGTGGGAGGGAAGTAGAGACCCAGTACTTC.

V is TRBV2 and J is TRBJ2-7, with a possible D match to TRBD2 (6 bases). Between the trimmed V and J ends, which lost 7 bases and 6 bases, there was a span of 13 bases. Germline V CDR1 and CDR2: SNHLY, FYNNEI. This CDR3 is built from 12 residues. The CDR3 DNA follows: TGTGCCAGCAATATCAGAGCGGGCGAGCAGTACTTC. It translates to CASNIRAGEQYF.

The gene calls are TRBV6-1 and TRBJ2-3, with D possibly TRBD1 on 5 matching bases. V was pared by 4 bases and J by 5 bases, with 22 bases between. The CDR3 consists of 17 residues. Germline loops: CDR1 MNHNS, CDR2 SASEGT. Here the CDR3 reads CASSGTWAPRDRDTQYF. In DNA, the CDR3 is TGTGCCAGCAGTGGTACCTGGGCCCCCAGAGACAGAGATACGCAGTATTTT.

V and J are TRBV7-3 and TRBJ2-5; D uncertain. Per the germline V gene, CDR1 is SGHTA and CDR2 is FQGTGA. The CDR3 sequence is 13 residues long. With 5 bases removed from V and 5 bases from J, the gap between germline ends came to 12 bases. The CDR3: CASSPMRSETQYF. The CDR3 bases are TGTGCCAGCAGCCCAATGAGGAGCGAGACCCAGTACTTC.

CDR3 loop: CASSLEGGPSEQYF. The CDR3 DNA is TGTGCCAGCAGCTTAGAGGGGGGGCCCTCCGAGCAGTACTTC. The chain recombines TRBV7-3 with TRBJ2-7; a possible D gene is TRBD2 (7 bases). The CDR3 consists of 14 residues. The germline V gene has CDR1 SGHTA and CDR2 FQGTGA. V was trimmed by 2 bases and J by 6 bases, leaving 14 bases between them.

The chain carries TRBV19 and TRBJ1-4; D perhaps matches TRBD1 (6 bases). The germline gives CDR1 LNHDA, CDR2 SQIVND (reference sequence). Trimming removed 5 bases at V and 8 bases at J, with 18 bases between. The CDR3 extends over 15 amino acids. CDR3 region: CASSSTWTDGEKLFF. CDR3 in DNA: TGTGCCAGTAGTTCGACCTGGACAGACGGGGAAAAACTGTTTTTT.

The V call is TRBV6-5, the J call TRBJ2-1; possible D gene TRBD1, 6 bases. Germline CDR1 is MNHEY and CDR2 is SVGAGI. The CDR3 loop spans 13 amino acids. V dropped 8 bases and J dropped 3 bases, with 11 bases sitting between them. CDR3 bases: TGTGCCAGCCTGAGGGACATCTACAATGAGCAGTTCTTC. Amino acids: CASLRDIYNEQFF.

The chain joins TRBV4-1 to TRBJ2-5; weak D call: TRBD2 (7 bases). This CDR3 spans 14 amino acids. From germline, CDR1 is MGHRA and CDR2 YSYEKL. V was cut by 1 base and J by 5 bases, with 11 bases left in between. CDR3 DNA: TGCGCCAGCAGCCAAGGCAGGGGAGGGGAGACCCAGTACTTC. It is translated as CASSQGRGGETQYF.

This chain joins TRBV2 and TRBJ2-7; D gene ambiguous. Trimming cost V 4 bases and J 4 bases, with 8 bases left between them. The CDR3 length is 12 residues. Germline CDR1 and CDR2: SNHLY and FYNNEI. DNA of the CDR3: TGTGCCAGCAGTGTCACCGGGTACGAGCAGTACTTC. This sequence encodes CASSVTGYEQYF.

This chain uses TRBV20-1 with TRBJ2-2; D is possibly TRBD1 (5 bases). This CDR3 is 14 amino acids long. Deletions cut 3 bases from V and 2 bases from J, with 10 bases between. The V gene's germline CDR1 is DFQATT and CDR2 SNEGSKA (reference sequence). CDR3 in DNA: TGCAGTGCTAGTTTACAGGAAAACACCGGGGAGCTGTTTTTT. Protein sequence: CSASLQENTGELFF.

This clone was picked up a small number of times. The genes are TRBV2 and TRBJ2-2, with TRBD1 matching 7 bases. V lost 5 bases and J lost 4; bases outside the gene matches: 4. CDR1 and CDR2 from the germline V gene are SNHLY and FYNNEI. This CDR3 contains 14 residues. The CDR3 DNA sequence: TGTGCCAGCAGTCGGGACAGCTTCACCGGGGAGCTGTTTTTT. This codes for CASSRDSFTGELFF.

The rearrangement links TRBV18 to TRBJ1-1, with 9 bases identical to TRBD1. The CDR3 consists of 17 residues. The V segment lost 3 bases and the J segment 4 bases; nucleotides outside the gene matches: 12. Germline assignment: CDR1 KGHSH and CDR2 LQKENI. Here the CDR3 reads CASSPNTGQGLGTEAFF. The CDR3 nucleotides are TGTGCCAGCTCACCCAACACTGGACAGGGGTTGGGCACTGAAGCTTTCTTT. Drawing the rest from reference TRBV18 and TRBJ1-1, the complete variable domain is NAGVMQNPRHLVRRRGQEARLRCSPMKGHSHVYWYRQLPEEGLKFMVYLQKENIIDESGMPKERFSAEFPKEGPSILRIQQVVRGDSAAYFCASSPNTGQGLGTEAFFGQGTRLTVV.

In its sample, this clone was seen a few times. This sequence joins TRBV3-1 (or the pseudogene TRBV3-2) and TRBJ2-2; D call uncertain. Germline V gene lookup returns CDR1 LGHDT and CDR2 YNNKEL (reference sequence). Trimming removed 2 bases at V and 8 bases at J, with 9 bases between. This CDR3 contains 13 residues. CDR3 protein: CASSQSPVGELFF. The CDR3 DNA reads TGTGCCAGCAGCCAAAGCCCTGTGGGGGAGCTGTTTTTT.

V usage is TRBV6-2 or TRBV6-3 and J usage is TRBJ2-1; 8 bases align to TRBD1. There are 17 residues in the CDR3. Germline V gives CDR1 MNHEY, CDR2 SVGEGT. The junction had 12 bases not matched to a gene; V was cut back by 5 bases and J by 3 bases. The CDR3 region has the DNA TGTGCCAGCAGTCTAAACCCAGGGGGCGCTTTCTACAATGAGCAGTTCTTC. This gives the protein CASSLNPGGAFYNEQFF.

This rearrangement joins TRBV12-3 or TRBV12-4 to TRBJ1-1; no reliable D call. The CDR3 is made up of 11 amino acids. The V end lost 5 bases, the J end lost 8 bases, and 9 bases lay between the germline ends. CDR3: CASSRVIEAFF. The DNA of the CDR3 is TGTGCCAGCAGTCGGGTAATAGAAGCTTTCTTT.

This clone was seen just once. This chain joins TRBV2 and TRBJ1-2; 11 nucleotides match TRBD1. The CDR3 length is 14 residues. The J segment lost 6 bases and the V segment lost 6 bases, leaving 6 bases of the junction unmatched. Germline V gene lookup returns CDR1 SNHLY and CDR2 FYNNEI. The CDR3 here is CASSGRDRGDGYTF. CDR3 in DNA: TGTGCCAGCAGCGGCCGGGACAGGGGGGATGGCTACACCTTC.

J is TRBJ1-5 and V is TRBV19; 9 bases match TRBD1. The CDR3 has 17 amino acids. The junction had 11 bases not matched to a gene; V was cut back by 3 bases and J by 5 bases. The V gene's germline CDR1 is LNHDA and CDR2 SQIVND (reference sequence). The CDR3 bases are TGTGCCAGTAGTATCGACAGTGGGACAGGGTTGGATCAGCCCCAGCATTTT. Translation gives CASSIDSGTGLDQPQHF.

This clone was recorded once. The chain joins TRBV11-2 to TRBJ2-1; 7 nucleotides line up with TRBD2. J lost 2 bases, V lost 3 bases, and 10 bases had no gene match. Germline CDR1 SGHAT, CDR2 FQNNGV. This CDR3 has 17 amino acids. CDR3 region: CASSFLASGLPYNEQFF. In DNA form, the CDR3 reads TGTGCCAGCAGCTTCTTGGCTAGCGGATTACCCTACAATGAGCAGTTCTTC.

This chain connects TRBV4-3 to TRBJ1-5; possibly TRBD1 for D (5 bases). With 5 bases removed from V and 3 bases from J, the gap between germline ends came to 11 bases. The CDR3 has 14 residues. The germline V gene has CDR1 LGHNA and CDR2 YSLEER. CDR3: CASSKTDHNQPQHF. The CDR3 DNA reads TGCGCCAGCAGCAAGACAGACCACAATCAGCCCCAGCATTTT.

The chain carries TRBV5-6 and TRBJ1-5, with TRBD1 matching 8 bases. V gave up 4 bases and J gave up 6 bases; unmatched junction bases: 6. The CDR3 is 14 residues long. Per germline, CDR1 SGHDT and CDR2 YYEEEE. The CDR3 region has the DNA TGTGCCAGCAGCATTCAGGGGGCGAGTCAGCCCCAGCATTTT. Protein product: CASSIQGASQPQHF.